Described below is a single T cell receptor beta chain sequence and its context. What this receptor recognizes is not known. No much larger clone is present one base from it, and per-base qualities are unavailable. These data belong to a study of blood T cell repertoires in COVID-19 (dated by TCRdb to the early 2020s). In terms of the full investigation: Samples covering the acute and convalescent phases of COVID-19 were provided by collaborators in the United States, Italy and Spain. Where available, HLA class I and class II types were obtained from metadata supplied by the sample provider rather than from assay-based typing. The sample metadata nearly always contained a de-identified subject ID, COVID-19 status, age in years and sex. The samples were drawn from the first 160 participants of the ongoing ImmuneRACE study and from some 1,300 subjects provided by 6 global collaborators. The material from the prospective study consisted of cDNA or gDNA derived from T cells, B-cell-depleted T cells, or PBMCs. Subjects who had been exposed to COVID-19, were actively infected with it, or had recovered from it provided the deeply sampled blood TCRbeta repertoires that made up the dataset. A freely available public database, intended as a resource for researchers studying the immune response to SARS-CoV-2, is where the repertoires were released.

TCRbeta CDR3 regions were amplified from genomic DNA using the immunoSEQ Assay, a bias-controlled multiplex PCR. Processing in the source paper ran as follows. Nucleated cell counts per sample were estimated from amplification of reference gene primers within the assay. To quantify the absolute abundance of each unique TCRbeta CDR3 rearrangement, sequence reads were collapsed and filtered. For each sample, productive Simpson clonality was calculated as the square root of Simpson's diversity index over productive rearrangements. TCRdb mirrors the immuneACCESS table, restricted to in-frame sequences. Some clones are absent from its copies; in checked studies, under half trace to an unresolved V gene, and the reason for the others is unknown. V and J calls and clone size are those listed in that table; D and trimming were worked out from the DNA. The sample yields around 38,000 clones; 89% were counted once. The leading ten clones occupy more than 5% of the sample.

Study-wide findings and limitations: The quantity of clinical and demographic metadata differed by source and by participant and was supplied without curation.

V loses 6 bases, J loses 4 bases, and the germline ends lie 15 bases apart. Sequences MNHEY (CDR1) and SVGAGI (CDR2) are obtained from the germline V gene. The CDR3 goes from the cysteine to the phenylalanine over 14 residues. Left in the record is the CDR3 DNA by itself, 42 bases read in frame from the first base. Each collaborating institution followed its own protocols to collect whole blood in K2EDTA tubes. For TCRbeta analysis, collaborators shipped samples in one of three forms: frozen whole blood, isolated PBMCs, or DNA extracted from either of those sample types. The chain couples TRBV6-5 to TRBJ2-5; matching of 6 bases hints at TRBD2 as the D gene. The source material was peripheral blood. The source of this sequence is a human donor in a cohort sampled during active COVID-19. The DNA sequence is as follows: TGTGCCAGCAGGGGGGGTCCCTATAGAGAGACCCAGTACTTC. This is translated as CASRGGPYRETQYF.